This T cell receptor beta chain was sequenced during a study of blood T cell repertoires in COVID-19. Per the original methods: Reference gene primer amplification yielded estimated nucleated cell counts. Sequenced by immunoSEQ multiplex PCR; TCRdb stores in-frame clones only, minus some. V, J and clone size derive from that table, while D and trimming were established from the DNA sequence. This table has about 120,000 clones, around four fifths appearing once. The germline gives CDR1 SGDLS, CDR2 YYNGEE. V lost 3 bases and J 3 bases, leaving 15 bases between the germline ends. This CDR3 has 16 residues.

The sample consisted of peripheral blood. The clonotype comes from an elderly man with active or convalescent COVID-19. J is TRBJ2-2 and V is TRBV9, with D possibly being TRBD1 (5 bases). The CDR3 sequence is CASSDPSGKDTGELFF. The CDR3 nucleotides are TGTGCCAGCAGCGATCCCTCAGGGAAGGACACCGGGGAGCTGTTTTTT.